This T cell receptor beta chain was retrieved from a study of post-analysis software for immune sequencing data. Libraries were made from TCR beta cDNA, and they carried unique molecular identifiers. There were roughly 0.95 to 11 million T cells, and about 540,000 cDNA molecules came from them. Each CDR3 protein gets one entry after TCRdb re-called the PCR reads with MiXCR. The sample lists a few hundred thousand distinct CDR3 sequences; around 34% were seen once. This clonotype was observed a handful of times. The target antigen is unknown. Trimming pared 1 base from V and 7 bases from J, leaving 14 bases between. The CDR3 totals 15 residues. Per germline, CDR1 SGHRS and CDR2 YFSETQ. General study results and limits: Normalized Chao1 diversity was significantly reduced in patients versus controls. TRBV5-6, TRBV5-1 and TRBV20-1 belonged to a set of about 5 TRBV segments that were more frequent in patients than controls.

The clonotype was recovered from a girl aged 10 to 17 with multiple sclerosis. The sequencing input was blood. This rearrangement joins TRBV5-1 to TRBJ1-4; TRBD1 might be the D (5 bases). CDR3: CASSLTGVELEKLFF. Here the CDR3 DNA reads TGCGCCAGCAGCTTGACGGGGGTCGAGCTTGAAAAACTGTTTTTT.